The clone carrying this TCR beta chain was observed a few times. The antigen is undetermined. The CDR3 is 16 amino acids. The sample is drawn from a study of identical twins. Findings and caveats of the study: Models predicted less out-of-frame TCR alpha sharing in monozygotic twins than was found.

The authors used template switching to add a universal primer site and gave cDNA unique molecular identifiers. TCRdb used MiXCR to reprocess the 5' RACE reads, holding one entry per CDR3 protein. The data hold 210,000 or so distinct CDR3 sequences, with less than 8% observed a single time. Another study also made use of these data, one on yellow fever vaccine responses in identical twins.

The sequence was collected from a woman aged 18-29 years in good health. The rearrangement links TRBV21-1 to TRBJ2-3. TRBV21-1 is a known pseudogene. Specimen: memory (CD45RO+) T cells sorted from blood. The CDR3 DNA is TGTGCCAGAACGCAAAACAGATCCTCTAGCACAGATACGCAGTATTTT. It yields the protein CARTQNRSSSTDTQYF.